This TCR beta chain is drawn from a study of shared T cell receptors in the human thymus. Assay: immunoSEQ multiplex PCR; the TCRdb copy retains only in-frame clones and omits some. The profile shows 630,000 or so clones, more than 70% of them singletons. The CDR3 runs to 14 residues. Germline values: CDR1 LNHDA, CDR2 SQIVND (reference sequence). The V and J ends lost 6 bases and 5 bases respectively, with 11 bases between them. These data were also filed under a second study, of human thymus T cells. That publication notes: All donors were healthy Finnish infants who were undergoing corrective surgery to treat congenital heart defects. Resections from corrective heart surgery supplied the thymus tissue. Thymic and blood repertoires appeared to show biased V and J gene usage. Thymic repertoires overlap heavily among unrelated individuals, related research has reported.

This chain joins TRBV19 and TRBJ1-6; perhaps TRBD1 as D (6 bases). The clonotype was recovered from a boy younger than two with a congenital heart defect. The specimen was thymocytes. CDR3 residues: CASRVRGDNSPLHF. The CDR3 DNA follows: TGTGCCAGTAGGGTCAGGGGTGATAATTCACCCCTCCACTTT.